The text below deals with one T cell receptor (beta chain). Sequencing used cDNA as its template, made by extracting RNA and reverse transcribing it. Profiled with immunoSEQ multiplex PCR; TCRdb holds only in-frame clones, not every one. The sample lists more than 150,000 clones, about half occurring once. The sample's treatment: oral pan-JAK inhibitor, 5-10 mg twice daily. Individuals with alopecia areata gave both lesional scalp punch biopsies and peripheral blood for collection. Sorting of CD4+ and CD8+ T cells was performed on PBMCs. V lost 2 bases, J lost 8 bases, and 16 bases lay in between. Germline values: CDR1 SEHNR, CDR2 FQNEAQ (reference sequence). The CDR3 totals 15 residues. These data come from a study of CD8+ T cells in alopecia areata.

This specimen consisted of CD8+ T cells sorted from blood, obtained at roughly week 53, from a patient treated with tofacitinib. This chain links TRBV7-9 with TRBJ2-1, with D possibly called TRBD1 or TRBD2 (5 bases each). The clonotype comes from a human donor with alopecia areata. Here the CDR3 DNA reads TGTGCCAGCAGCTTATACCCAGGGAGCCCTGATGAGCAGTTCTTC. Translated: CASSLYPGSPDEQFF.